This T cell receptor beta chain was recovered during a study of beta chain features in type 1 diabetes. This clone was observed a few times. Expressed TCRB transcripts were sequenced, since all the RNA that had been isolated was reverse transcribed. The repertoire was sequenced with immunoSEQ multiplex PCR; TCRdb's copy has only in-frame clones and lacks some. This sample has 860,000 or so clones; around a sixth occur once, and the top ten carry roughly 0.025%. The CDR3 runs 13 residues. Trimming pared 2 bases from V and 12 bases from J, leaving 17 bases between. Germline V CDR1 and CDR2: KGHSH, LQKENI.

The sequencing sample was made of naive CD4+ T cells from blood. The genes are TRBV18 and TRBJ2-7, with D unclear. The source is a woman between 18 and 29 years old in good health. For the CDR3, the DNA is TGTGCCAGCTCACCAGGAGAGGAGAACTTTATGTACTTC. It translates to CASSPGEENFMYF. The whole variable domain, filled in from reference TRBV18 and TRBJ2-7, reads NAGVMQNPRHLVRRRGQEARLRCSPMKGHSHVYWYRQLPEEGLKFMVYLQKENIIDESGMPKERFSAEFPKEGPSILRIQQVVRGDSAAYFCASSPGEENFMYFGPGTRLTVT.